This T cell receptor beta chain derives from a study of spatial heterogeneity in lung cancer. Overall study: The follow-up PBMC samples were sequenced whenever they were available. The median time to follow-up was about 25 months after resection. There were consistently more beta-chain sequences detected than alpha-chain sequences.

TCRdb recomputed calls from the 5' RACE reads with MiXCR, one row per CDR3 protein. This table holds about 120,000 distinct CDR3 sequences, 9.5% to 15% found once. Time point meaning: blood at routine non-recurrence follow-up after resection. TCRs were sequenced from unsorted whole RNA of tumor, nontumor lung or PBMC. Per germline, CDR1 SGHNT and CDR2 YENEEA. This CDR3 has 18 amino acids. The V gene lost 6 bases and the J gene lost 1 base, with 24 bases spanning the gap. The chain uses TRBV11-3 and TRBJ1-1, with no clear D. The input for sequencing was PBMCs, taken at follow-up. This TCR derives from a male donor with early-stage non-small cell lung cancer. The CDR3 sequence: CASRLLSAPNEGNTEAFF. CDR3 nucleotide sequence: TGTGCCAGCAGGCTGTTGAGCGCCCCAAATGAGGGGAACACTGAAGCTTTCTTT.